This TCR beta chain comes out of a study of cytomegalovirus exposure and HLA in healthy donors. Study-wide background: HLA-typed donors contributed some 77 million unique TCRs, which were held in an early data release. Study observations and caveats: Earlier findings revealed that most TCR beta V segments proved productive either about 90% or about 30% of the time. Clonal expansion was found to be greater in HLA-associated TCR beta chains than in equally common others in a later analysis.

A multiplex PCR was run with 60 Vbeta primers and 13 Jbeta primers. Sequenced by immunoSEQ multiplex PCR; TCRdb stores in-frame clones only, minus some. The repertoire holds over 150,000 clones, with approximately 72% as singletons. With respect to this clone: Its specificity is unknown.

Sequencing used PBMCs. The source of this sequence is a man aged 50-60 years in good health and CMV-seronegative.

The CDR3 DNA reads as TGCGCCAGCAGCCAACCCCGGGGGGGGGACCTTTCTAAGTACTTC. Translated, it gives CASSQPRGGDLSKYF. The rearrangement links TRBV4-1 to TRBJ2-5; TRBD2 matches at 8 bases. Germline CDR1 and CDR2: MGHRA and YSYEKL. This CDR3 has 15 amino acids. The V and J ends lost 2 bases and 12 bases, in that order; junction bases with no gene match: 14.